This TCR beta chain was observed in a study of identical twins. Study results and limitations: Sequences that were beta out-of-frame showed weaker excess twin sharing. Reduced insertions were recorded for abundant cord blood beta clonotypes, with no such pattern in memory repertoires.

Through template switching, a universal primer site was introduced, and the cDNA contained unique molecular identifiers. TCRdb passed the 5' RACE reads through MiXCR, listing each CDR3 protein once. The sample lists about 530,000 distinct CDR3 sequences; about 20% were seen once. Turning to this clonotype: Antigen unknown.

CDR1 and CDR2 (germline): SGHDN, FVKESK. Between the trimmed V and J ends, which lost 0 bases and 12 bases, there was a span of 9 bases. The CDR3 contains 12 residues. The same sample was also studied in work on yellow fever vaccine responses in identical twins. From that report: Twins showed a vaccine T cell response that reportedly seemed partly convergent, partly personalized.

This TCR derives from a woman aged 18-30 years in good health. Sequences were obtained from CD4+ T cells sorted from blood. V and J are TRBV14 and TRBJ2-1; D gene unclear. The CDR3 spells CASSQDRIGQFF. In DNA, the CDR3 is TGTGCCAGCAGCCAAGATAGAATAGGGCAGTTCTTC. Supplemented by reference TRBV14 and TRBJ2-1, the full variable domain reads EAGVTQFPSHSVIEKGQTVTLRCDPISGHDNLYWYRRVMGKEIKFLLHFVKESKQDESGMPNNRFLAERTGGTYSTLKVQPAELEDSGVYFCASSQDRIGQFFGPGTRLTVL.